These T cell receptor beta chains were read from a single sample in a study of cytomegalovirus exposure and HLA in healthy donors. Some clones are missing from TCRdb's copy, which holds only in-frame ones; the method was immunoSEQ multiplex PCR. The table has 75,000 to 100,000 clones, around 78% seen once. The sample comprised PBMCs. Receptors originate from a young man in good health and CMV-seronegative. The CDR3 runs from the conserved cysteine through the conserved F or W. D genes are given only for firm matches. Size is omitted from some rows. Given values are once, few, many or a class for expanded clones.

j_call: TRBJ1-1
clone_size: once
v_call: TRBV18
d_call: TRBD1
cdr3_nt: TGTGCCAGCTCACCAGGGACAGGGACGAACACTGAAGCTTTCTTT
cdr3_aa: CASSPGTGTNTEAFF

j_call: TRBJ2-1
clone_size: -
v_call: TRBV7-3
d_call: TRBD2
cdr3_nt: TGTGCCAGCAGCTCTAGCGGGACTAAAGAGCAGTTCTTC
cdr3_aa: CASSSSGTKEQFF

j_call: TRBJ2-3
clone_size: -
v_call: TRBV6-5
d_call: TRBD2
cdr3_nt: TGTGCCAGCAGTTTACAGCGGGGGGGCCCTACAGATACGCAGTATTTT
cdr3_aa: CASSLQRGGPTDTQYF

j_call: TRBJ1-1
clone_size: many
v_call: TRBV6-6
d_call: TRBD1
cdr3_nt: TGTGCCAGCGGGGGACAGGGTCACACTGAAGCTTTCTTT
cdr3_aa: CASGGQGHTEAFF

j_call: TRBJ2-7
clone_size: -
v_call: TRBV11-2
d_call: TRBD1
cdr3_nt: TGTGCCAGACCCCTCGGACAGGAAAAGAGCTACGAGCAGTACTTC
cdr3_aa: CARPLGQEKSYEQYF

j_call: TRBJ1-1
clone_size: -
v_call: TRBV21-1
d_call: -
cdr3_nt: TGTGCCAGCAGCAAAGCTCGGCAGGGCGAATATGAAGCTTTCTTT
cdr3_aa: CASSKARQGEYEAFF

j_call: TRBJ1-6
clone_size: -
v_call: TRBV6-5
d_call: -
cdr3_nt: TGTGCCAGCAGTTATTCTACAGGTCCCCTCCACTTT
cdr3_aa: CASSYSTGPLHF

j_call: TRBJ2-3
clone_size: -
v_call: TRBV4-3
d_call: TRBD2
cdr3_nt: TGCGCCAGCAGCCGGAACCTAGCGGGGGGGTCCACAGATACGCAGTATTTT
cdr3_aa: CASSRNLAGGSTDTQYF

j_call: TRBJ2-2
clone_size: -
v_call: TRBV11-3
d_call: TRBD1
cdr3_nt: TGTGCCAGCAGCCGGGACAGGGATAGAGCCGGGGAGCTGTTTTTT
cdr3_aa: CASSRDRDRAGELFF

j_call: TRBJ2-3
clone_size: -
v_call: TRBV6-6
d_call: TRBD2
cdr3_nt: TGTGCCAGCAGTCTTACTAGCGGAGGCACAGATACGCAGTATTTT
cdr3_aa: CASSLTSGGTDTQYF

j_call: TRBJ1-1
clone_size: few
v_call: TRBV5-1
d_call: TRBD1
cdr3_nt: TGCGCCAGCAGCTTAATACAGGGGGCGGACACTGAAGCTTTCTTT
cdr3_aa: CASSLIQGADTEAFF

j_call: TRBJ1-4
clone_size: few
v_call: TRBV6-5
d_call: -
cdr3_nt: TGTGCCAGCGCCAGGGGCCAACTTGAAAAACTGTTTTTT
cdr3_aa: CASARGQLEKLFF

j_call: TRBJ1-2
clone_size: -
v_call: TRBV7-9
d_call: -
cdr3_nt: TGTGCCAGCAGCCCAGGGATAATCTATGGCTACACCTTC
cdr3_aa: CASSPGIIYGYTF

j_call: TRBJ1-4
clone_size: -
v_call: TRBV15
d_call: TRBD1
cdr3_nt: TGTGCCACCAGCGTGCGGGACAGCCTAAATGAAAAACTGTTTTTT
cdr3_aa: CATSVRDSLNEKLFF

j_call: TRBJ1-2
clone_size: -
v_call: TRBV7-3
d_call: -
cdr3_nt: TGTGCCAGCAGCTGGGGGGGGGAGTCGGGGTACACCTTC
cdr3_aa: CASSWGGESGYTF

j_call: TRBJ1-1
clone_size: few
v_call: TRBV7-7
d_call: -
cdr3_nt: TGTGCCAGCAGCTTAAGTCCGGGGACTGAAGCTTTCTTT
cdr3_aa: CASSLSPGTEAFF

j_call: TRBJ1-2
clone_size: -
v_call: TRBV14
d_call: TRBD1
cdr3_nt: TGTGCCAGCAGCCAAGACTACCGGGACAGGGGACAGGGTGGCTACACCTTC
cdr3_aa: CASSQDYRDRGQGGYTF

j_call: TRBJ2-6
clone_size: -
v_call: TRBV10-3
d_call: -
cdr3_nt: TGTGCCATCAGCCCCTCCGGGACTGGGGCCAACGTCCTGACTTTC
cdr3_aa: CAISPSGTGANVLTF

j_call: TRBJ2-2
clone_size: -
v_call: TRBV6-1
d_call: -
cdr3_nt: TGTGCCAGCAGCTCCACAGGATCGTACACCGGGGAGCTGTTTTTT
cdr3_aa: CASSSTGSYTGELFF

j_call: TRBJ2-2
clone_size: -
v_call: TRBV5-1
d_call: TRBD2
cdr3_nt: TGCGCTACCAGACTAGACGGCGTTAGCGGGAGGGTCAGCACCGGGGAGCTGTTTTTT
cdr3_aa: CATRLDGVSGRVSTGELFF

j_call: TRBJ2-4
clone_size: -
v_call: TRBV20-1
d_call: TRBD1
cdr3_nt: TGCAGTGCTCGACAGGGAAACATTCAGTACTTC
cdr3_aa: CSARQGNIQYF

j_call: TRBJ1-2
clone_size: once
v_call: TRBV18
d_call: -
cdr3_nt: TGTGCCAGCTCACCACCGGGTCTAACAGGCACGGACTATGGCTACACCTTC
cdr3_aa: CASSPPGLTGTDYGYTF

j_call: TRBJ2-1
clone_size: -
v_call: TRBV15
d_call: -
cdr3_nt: TGTGCCACCAGCAGGGGCGGGGCTGGAGGTAATGAGCAGTTCTTC
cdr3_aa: CATSRGGAGGNEQFF

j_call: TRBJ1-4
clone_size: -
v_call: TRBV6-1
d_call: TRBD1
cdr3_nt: TGTGCCAGCAGAGTAAGGACAGGCAATGAAAAACTGTTTTTT
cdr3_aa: CASRVRTGNEKLFF

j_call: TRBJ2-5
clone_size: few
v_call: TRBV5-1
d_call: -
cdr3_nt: TGCGCCAGCAGCTTGCACAGGGTCGGTAGACAAGAGGAGACCCAGTACTTC
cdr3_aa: CASSLHRVGRQEETQYF

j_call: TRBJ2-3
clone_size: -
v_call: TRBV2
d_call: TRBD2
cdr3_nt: TGTGCCAGCAGTGAACTAGCGGGACAAGATACGCAGTATTTT
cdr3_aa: CASSELAGQDTQYF

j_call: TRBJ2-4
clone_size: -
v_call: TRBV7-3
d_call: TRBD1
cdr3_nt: TGTGCCAGCAGCTTCTCGGGACAGGGAGACATTCAGTACTTC
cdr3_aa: CASSFSGQGDIQYF

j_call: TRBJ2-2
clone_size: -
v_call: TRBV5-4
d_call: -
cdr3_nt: TGTGCCAGCAGCGTTCCAGGGTTTACCGGGGAGCTGTTTTTT
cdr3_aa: CASSVPGFTGELFF

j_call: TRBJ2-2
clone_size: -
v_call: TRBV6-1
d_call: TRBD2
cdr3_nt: TGTGCCAGCAGGGGGGGGACTAACACCGGGGAGCTGTTTTTT
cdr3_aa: CASRGGTNTGELFF

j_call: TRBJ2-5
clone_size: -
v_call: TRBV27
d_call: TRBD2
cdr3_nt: TGTGCCAGCAGTTTGACTAGCCGGTTACAAGAGACCCAGTACTTC
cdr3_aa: CASSLTSRLQETQYF

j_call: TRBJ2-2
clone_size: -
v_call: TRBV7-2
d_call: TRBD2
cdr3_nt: TGTGCCAGCAGCCCAAGATGGACTAGCTCTTACACCGGGGAGCTGTTTTTT
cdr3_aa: CASSPRWTSSYTGELFF

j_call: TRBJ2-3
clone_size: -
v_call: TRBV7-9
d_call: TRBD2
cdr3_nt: TGTTCCAGCAGCCCTAGCGGGAGAAGCTTCACAGATACGCAGTATTTT
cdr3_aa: CSSSPSGRSFTDTQYF

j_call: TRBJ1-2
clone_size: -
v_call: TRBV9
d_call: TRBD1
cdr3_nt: TGTGCCAGCAGCGTCACAGGGGAAATGGGAGGCTACACCTTC
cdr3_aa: CASSVTGEMGGYTF

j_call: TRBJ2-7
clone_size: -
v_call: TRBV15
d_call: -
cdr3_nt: TGTGCCACCAGCAGAGGGACAGACATTGCCTACGAGCAGTACTTC
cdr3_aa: CATSRGTDIAYEQYF

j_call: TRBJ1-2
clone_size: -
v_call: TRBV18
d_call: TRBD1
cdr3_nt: TGTGCCAGCTCGACCGGGACAGGGGGCAACTATGGCTACACCTTC
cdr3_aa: CASSTGTGGNYGYTF

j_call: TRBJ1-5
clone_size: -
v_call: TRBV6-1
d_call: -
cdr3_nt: TGTGCCAGCGGGTATACAGGGTTGGGCCAGCCCCAGCATTTT
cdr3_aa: CASGYTGLGQPQHF

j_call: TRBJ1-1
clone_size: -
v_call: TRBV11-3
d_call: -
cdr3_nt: TGTGCCAGCAGCTTAGCGGGGCGGGGGCAGGTTGAAGCTTTCTTT
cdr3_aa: CASSLAGRGQVEAFF

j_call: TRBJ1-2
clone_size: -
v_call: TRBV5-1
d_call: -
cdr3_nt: TGCGCCAGCAGCTTGGGGAGGGGAGTTCCATATGGCTACACCTTC
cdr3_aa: CASSLGRGVPYGYTF

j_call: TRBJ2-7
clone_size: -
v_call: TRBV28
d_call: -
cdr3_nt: TGTGCCAGCAGTCCCCGGACAGACCTCTGGTACTTC
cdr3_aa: CASSPRTDLWYF

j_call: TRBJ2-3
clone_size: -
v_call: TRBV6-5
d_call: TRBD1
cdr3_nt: TGTGCCAGCATGCGACAGGGGGCAGATACGCAGTATTTT
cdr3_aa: CASMRQGADTQYF

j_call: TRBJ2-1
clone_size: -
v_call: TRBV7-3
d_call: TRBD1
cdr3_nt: TGTGCCAGCAGCCCGACCGGGACAGGGTGGCATGAGCAGTTCTTC
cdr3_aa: CASSPTGTGWHEQFF

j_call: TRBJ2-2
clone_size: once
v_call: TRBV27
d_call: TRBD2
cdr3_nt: TGTGCCAGCATCACGGGACTAGCGGGAGGGCCAGCCGGGGAGCTGTTTTTT
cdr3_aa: CASITGLAGGPAGELFF

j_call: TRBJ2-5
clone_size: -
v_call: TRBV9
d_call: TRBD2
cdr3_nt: TGTGCCAGCAGCGTAGGAAATAGCGGGACGGGAGAGACCCAGTACTTC
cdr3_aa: CASSVGNSGTGETQYF

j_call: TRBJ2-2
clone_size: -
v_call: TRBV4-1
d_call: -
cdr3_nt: TGCGCCAGCAGCCCAAAGAACACCGGGGAGCTGTTTTTT
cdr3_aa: CASSPKNTGELFF

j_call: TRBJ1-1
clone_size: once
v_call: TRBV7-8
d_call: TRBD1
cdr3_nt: TGTGCCAGCAGCTATATAACAGGGGCTAGCACTGAAGCTTTCTTT
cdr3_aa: CASSYITGASTEAFF

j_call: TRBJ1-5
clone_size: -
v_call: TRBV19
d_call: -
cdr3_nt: TGTGCCAGTACCCCTTTGGGACTCAGCAATCAGCCCCAGCATTTT
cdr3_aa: CASTPLGLSNQPQHF

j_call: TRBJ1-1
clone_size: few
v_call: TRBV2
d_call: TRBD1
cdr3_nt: TGTGCCAGCGGAAGCAGGACAGGGGCGGGGACTGAAGCTTTCTTT
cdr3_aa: CASGSRTGAGTEAFF

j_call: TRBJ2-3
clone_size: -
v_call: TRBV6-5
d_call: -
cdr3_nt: TGTGCCAGCAGTTACGGGGGCACCGATACGCAGTATTTT
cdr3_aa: CASSYGGTDTQYF

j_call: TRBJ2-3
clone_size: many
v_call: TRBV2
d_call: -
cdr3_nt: TGTGCCAGCATTGGGCGGGGGCCAAGCACAGATACGCAGTATTTT
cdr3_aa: CASIGRGPSTDTQYF

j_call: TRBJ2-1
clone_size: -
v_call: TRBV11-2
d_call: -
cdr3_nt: TGTGCCAGCAGCTTAGATCCGTACAATGAGCAGTTCTTC
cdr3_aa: CASSLDPYNEQFF

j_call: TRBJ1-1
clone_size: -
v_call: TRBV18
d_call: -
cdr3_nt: TGTGCCAGCTCACCACCGGTCCCTTCCGGTGAAGCTTTCTTT
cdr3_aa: CASSPPVPSGEAFF

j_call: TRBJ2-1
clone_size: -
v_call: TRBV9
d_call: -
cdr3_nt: TGTGCCAGCTCCTCAAGGGGGGCGGGAGATTCTAACAATGAGCAGTTCTTC
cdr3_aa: CASSSRGAGDSNNEQFF

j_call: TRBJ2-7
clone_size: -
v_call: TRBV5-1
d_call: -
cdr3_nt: TGCGCCAGCAGCCCTGGGGCAGCGTACGAGCAGTACTTC
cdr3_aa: CASSPGAAYEQYF

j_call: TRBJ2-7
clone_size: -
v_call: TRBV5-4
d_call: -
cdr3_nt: TGTGCCAGCAGCTTCAGAGACGCCGGGGAGCAGTACTTC
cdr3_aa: CASSFRDAGEQYF

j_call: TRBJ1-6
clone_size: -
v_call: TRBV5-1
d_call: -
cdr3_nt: TGCGCCAGCAGCTTGGATACAGGGCGACGGGATTCACCCCTCCACTTT
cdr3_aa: CASSLDTGRRDSPLHF

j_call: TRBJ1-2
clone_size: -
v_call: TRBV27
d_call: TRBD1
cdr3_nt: TGTGCCAGCAGCGTACGGCCCGGGACAGCTTATGGCTACACCTTC
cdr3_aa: CASSVRPGTAYGYTF

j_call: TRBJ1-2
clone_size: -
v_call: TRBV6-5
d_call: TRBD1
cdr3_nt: TGTGCCAGCAGTTACTCCCAGGGGGGACGCGGCTACACCTTC
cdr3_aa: CASSYSQGGRGYTF

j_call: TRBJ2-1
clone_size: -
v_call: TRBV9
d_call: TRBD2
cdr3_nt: TGTGCCAGCAGCAGCGGGGGGCCCAATGAGCAGTTCTTC
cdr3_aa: CASSSGGPNEQFF

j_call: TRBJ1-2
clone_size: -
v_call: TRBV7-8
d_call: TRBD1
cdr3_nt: TGTGCCAGCAGCTTATTAGGACAGGGGTGGCATGGCTACACCTTC
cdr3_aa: CASSLLGQGWHGYTF

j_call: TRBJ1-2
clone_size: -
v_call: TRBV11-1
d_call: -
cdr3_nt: TGTGCCAGCAGCCCCAATGAGCGGGACGGAGGTTTCTACTATGGCTACACCTTC
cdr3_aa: CASSPNERDGGFYYGYTF